The entry that follows covers one TCR beta chain sequence. Antigen unknown. V dropped 5 bases and J dropped 2 bases, with 12 bases sitting between them. The CDR3 runs to 14 residues. Per germline, CDR1 SQVTM and CDR2 ANQGSEA. The data are from a study of cytomegalovirus exposure and HLA in healthy donors. Study findings and constraints: Clusters of TCRs from the first cohort tended to co-occur in the approximately 130 validation repertoires (as a later analysis found). The study flagged roughly 150 TCR beta chains as cytomegalovirus-associated. The classifier reportedly diagnosed cytomegalovirus status with high sensitivity and specificity. Specificity of a few CMV-associated chains for CMV antigens was verified in vitro.

Profiling relied on immunoSEQ multiplex PCR, and the TCRdb table lists in-frame clones only, not all of them. This table has about 130,000 clones, roughly 86% appearing once. The receptor was derived from a man aged 25 to 45 in good health and CMV-seronegative. Sequencing was done on a sample of PBMCs. This chain connects TRBV29-1 to TRBJ2-2, with D tentatively TRBD1 (6 bases). CDR3 DNA: TGCAGCGTTAAAACGGGACATAACACCGGGGAGCTGTTTTTT. Translated, it gives CSVKTGHNTGELFF.